Below, 30 T cell receptor beta chains from the same sample are listed, as sequenced in a study of PD-L1 blockade in urothelial cancer. Time point: pretreatment peripheral blood. Method: immunoSEQ multiplex PCR; TCRdb's copy keeps in-frame clones and lacks some. The table includes 130,000 or so clones, approximately 84% detected once. Sequenced here: PBMCs, sampled around atezolizumab (anti-PD-L1) treatment. The receptors here all came from a man aged 50-59 years with urothelial cancer.

The chain joins TRBV6-5 to TRBJ2-7; 7 bases are shared with TRBD1. Unmatched junction bases numbered 5, after V lost 6 bases and J lost 0 bases. The CDR3 runs 14 residues. Germline V gene data show CDR1 as MNHEY and CDR2 as SVGAGI. The CDR3 region is CASRRRDSSYEQYF. CDR3 bases: TGTGCCAGCAGGCGCCGGGACAGCTCCTACGAGCAGTACTTC.

This clone was observed a single time. CDR3 bases: TGTGCCAGCAGCAAACTACCGGGACTAGCGAGCCAGAGCTCCTACAATGAGCAGTTCTTC. As protein: CASSKLPGLASQSSYNEQFF. The chain uses TRBV7-8 and TRBJ2-1, with TRBD2 matching 10 bases. Trimming at V came to 5 bases and at J to 0 bases, leaving 16 bases not matched to a gene. The CDR3 is 20 residues long. Per the germline V gene, CDR1 is SGHVS and CDR2 is FQNEAQ.

This chain connects TRBV7-3 to TRBJ2-1, with TRBD2 matching over 7 bases. Germline CDR1 is SGHTA and CDR2 is FQGTGA. The CDR3 sequence is 14 residues long. V was pared by 2 bases and J by 9 bases, with 7 bases of the junction left unmatched. This CDR3 is CASSLGGGEGEQFF. CDR3 in DNA: TGTGCCAGCAGCTTAGGGGGAGGGGAGGGTGAGCAGTTCTTC.

The chain is built from TRBV28 and TRBJ2-7; TRBD1 aligns across 10 bases. Germline loops: CDR1 MDHEN, CDR2 SYDVKM. The CDR3 runs to 15 residues. V lost 6 bases to trimming and J lost 4 bases; unmatched junction nucleotides: 9. CDR3 sequence reads: CASRGRGQGLYEQYF. The CDR3 nucleotides read TGTGCCAGCAGGGGTCGGGGACAGGGGTTATACGAGCAGTACTTC.

The chain has TRBV5-1 and TRBJ2-5, with TRBD1 matching over 8 bases. V lost 3 bases and J lost 11; bases outside the gene matches: 9. This CDR3 comprises 13 residues. CDR1 and CDR2 from the germline V gene are SGHRS and YFSETQ. CDR3 DNA sequence: TGCGCCAGCAGCTACGGACAGGGTCAGGAGCAGTACTTC. Its translation: CASSYGQGQEQYF.

V gene TRBV7-2 combines with J gene TRBJ2-7; 12 bases line up with TRBD2. There are 18 residues in the CDR3. Per the germline V gene, CDR1 is SGHTA and CDR2 is FQGNSA. V lost 1 base, J lost 2 bases, and 9 bases stayed unmatched. The CDR3 sequence is CASSLVSSGRANTYEQYF. In DNA form, the CDR3 reads TGTGCCAGCAGCTTAGTCTCTAGCGGGAGGGCCAACACCTACGAGCAGTACTTC.

CDR3 loop: CASSASTGSNTEAFF. Written as DNA, the CDR3 is TGTGCCAGCAGTGCGAGCACAGGGTCGAACACTGAAGCTTTCTTT. The rearrangement uses TRBV25-1 and TRBJ1-1; possible D gene TRBD1, 6 bases. The CDR3 covers 15 residues. Trimming cost V 4 bases and J 1 base, with 13 bases left between them. CDR1 and CDR2 (germline): MGHDK, SYGVNS. Full variable domain (rest looked up from reference TRBV25-1 and TRBJ1-1): EADIYQTPRYLVIGTGKKITLECSQTMGHDKMYWYQQDPGMELHLIHYSYGVNSTEKGDLSSESTVSRIRTEHFPLTLESARPSHTSQYLCASSASTGSNTEAFFGQGTRLTVV.

The chain employs TRBV19 and TRBJ1-5; a possible D gene is TRBD1 (6 bases). Trimming took off 5 bases at V and 12 bases at J, with 11 bases between the two ends. CDR3 size: 11 residues. Germline CDR1 LNHDA, CDR2 SQIVND (reference sequence). CDR3: CASSYREFQHF. CDR3 sequence (DNA): TGTGCCAGTAGTTACAGGGAATTCCAGCATTTT.

This chain joins TRBV10-3 and TRBJ1-2, with no clear D. Germline CDR1 ENHRY, CDR2 SYGVKD. This CDR3 has 13 amino acids. Trimming stripped 8 bases from V and 7 bases from J, with 17 bases between. The CDR3: CAIGRGGGFGYTF. CDR3 nucleotide sequence: TGTGCCATCGGAAGAGGCGGCGGCTTTGGCTACACCTTC.

V is TRBV28 and J is TRBJ2-7; tentative D call: TRBD1 (5 bases). CDR1 and CDR2 (germline): MDHEN, SYDVKM. The CDR3 loop spans 14 amino acids. Trimming cost V 6 bases and J 2 bases, with 14 bases left between them. The CDR3 region has the DNA TGTGCCAGCAGGGGATTCGACAGCGCCTACGAGCAGTACTTC. It specifies CASRGFDSAYEQYF.

The chain combines TRBV25-1 with TRBJ1-5, with 8 bases matching TRBD1. Trimming at V came to 6 bases and at J to 1 base, leaving 8 bases not matched to a gene. Germline lookup yields CDR1 MGHDK and CDR2 SYGVNS. This CDR3 is built from 16 residues. DNA of the CDR3: TGTGCCAGCAGCCCAGGGGGCGAGGGGAGCAATCAGCCCCAGCATTTT. Translated, it gives CASSPGGEGSNQPQHF.

This chain joins TRBV6-1 and TRBJ1-5, with 9 bases matching TRBD1. The CDR3 loop spans 15 amino acids. V trimming: 7 bases; J trimming: 4 bases; junction bases outside the gene matches: 8. Germline V gene data show CDR1 as MNHNS and CDR2 as SASEGT. CDR3 amino acids: CASIRRQGGNQPQHF. In DNA, the CDR3 is TGTGCCAGCATCCGTCGACAGGGGGGGAATCAGCCCCAGCATTTT.

The J gene is TRBJ1-2, the V gene TRBV2; the match to TRBD1 covers 8 bases. CDR3 length: 17 amino acids. Trimming cost V 6 bases and J 1 base; bases outside gene matches: 13. Germline lookup yields CDR1 SNHLY and CDR2 FYNNEI. CDR3 loop: CASSYYRDRTDNYGYTF. The CDR3 nucleotides are TGTGCCAGCAGCTACTACCGGGACAGGACTGATAACTATGGCTACACCTTC.

The chain couples TRBV5-8 to TRBJ2-7; D is possibly TRBD1 (5 bases). This CDR3 has 13 amino acids. Germline V gene sequence: CDR1 SGHTS, CDR2 YDEGEE. V lost 6 bases and J lost 1, with 11 bases in between. The chain's CDR3 is CASTDTGSYEQYF. Written as DNA, the CDR3 is TGTGCCAGCACAGACACAGGATCCTACGAGCAGTACTTC.

The chain combines TRBV11-3 with TRBJ2-2, with a possible D match to TRBD2 (6 bases). Germline CDR1 reads SGHNT; CDR2 reads YENEEA. This CDR3 is 16 amino acids long. With 2 bases removed from V and 4 bases from J, the gap between germline ends came to 14 bases. CDR3 sequence reads: CASSLRAGSGTGELFF. CDR3 bases: TGTGCCAGCAGCTTAAGGGCGGGGAGCGGCACCGGGGAGCTGTTTTTT.

This clone has at least ten counts. The V gene is TRBV29-1, the J gene TRBJ2-7, with a weak D call TRBD2 (6 bases). The V end was cut by 0 bases, the J end by 0 bases, with 15 bases between. CDR1 is SQVTM and CDR2 is ANQGSEA in the germline V gene. The CDR3 is made up of 16 amino acids. The CDR3 DNA follows: TGCAGCGTTGAAGATTTGGGGGGAGGAAACTCCTACGAGCAGTACTTC. This codes for CSVEDLGGGNSYEQYF.

The chain joins TRBV21-1 to TRBJ2-5; the table's D gene call, TRBD2, was not cross checked with the DNA. TRBV21-1 is a pseudogene locus. This CDR3 region has 13 residues. CDR3 sequence: CASSKGGGETQYF. In DNA, the CDR3 is TGTGCCAGCAGCAAGGGGGGTGGGGAGACCCAGTACTTC.

The chain is built from TRBV7-9 and TRBJ2-1; 7 bases are a match to TRBD2. V lost 4 bases, J lost 5 bases, and 11 bases stayed unmatched. The CDR3 is 16 amino acids. Germline values: CDR1 SEHNR, CDR2 FQNEAQ (reference sequence). Here the CDR3 DNA reads TGTGCCAGCAGCTACAGACACAGCGGGACCAACAATGAGCAGTTCTTC. Protein: CASSYRHSGTNNEQFF. The entire variable domain, with the rest obtained from reference TRBV7-9 and TRBJ2-1, is as follows: DTGVSQNPRHKITKRGQNVTFRCDPISEHNRLYWYRQTLGQGPEFLTYFQNEAQLEKSRLLSDRFSAERPKGSFSTLEIQRTEQGDSAMYLCASSYRHSGTNNEQFFGPGTRLTVL.

CDR3 sequence: CASSHRGGRVQSEQYF. CDR3 sequence (DNA): TGTGCCAGCAGCCACCGGGGCGGGAGGGTGCAAAGCGAGCAGTACTTC. The chain employs TRBV7-2 and TRBJ2-7, with 9 bases fitting TRBD2. V gave up 5 bases and J gave up 6 bases; unmatched junction bases: 14. The germline gives CDR1 SGHTA, CDR2 FQGNSA. This CDR3 contains 16 residues.

There are a few counts of this clone. The gene calls are TRBV2 and TRBJ2-3, with TRBD2 matching 7 bases. This CDR3 spans 17 amino acids. The germline gives CDR1 SNHLY, CDR2 FYNNEI. V gave up 2 bases and J gave up 6 bases; unmatched junction bases: 14. The CDR3 DNA is TGTGCCAGCAGTGAATTCGGGAGGACGGGGTCCCGGGATACGCAGTATTTT. It encodes CASSEFGRTGSRDTQYF.

This sequence joins TRBV28 and TRBJ1-2; 10 nucleotides match TRBD1. From germline, CDR1 is MDHEN and CDR2 SYDVKM. V lost 7 bases, J lost 8 bases, and 13 bases stayed unmatched. CDR3 length: 15 amino acids. CDR3 protein: CASIKLDRGRGGYTF. CDR3 coding DNA: TGTGCCAGCATAAAGCTCGACAGGGGGCGCGGAGGCTACACCTTC.

The chain combines TRBV18 with TRBJ1-1, with D tentatively TRBD1 (5 bases). Trimming stripped 0 bases from V and 4 bases from J, with 6 bases between. This CDR3 contains 13 residues. Germline CDR1 KGHSH, CDR2 LQKENI. In nucleotides, the CDR3 is TGTGCCAGCTCACCACCCGGGGGCACTGAAGCTTTCTTT. Translation gives CASSPPGGTEAFF.

The V call is TRBV28, the J call TRBJ2-7; TRBD2 is a possible D gene (6 bases). The CDR3 runs to 15 residues. V was clipped by 4 bases and J by 2 bases, with 15 bases between them. Germline values: CDR1 MDHEN, CDR2 SYDVKM. The CDR3 region is CASSSYSGRTYEQYF. The CDR3 coding sequence is TGTGCCAGCAGTTCTTATAGTGGGAGGACCTACGAGCAGTACTTC.

The gene calls are TRBV28 and TRBJ1-2; 10 bases align to TRBD1. The junction had 9 bases not matched to a gene; V was cut back by 8 bases and J by 3 bases. CDR3 size: 15 residues. Germline CDR1 reads MDHEN; CDR2 reads SYDVKM. CDR3 amino acids: CASSKTGGGYYGYTF. In DNA, the CDR3 is TGTGCCAGCTCTAAGACAGGGGGCGGATACTATGGCTACACCTTC.

The chain joins TRBV5-1 to TRBJ2-1, with TRBD2 identical over 9 bases. This CDR3 comprises 14 residues. From germline, CDR1 is SGHRS and CDR2 YFSETQ. V lost 4 bases, J lost 6 bases, and 5 bases stayed unmatched. CDR3 sequence: CASSTRTSANEQFF. The DNA for the CDR3 is TGCGCCAGCAGCACACGGACTAGCGCCAATGAGCAGTTCTTC.

Concerning this clone: At one of its ends the junction is not consistent with the germline gene, which may arise from a read error. Other DNA variants within this sample encode the same CDR3. The genes are TRBV6-6 and TRBJ2-3; perhaps TRBD1 as D (5 bases). Germline CDR1 and CDR2: MNHNY and SVGAGI (reference sequence). This CDR3 comprises 13 residues. CDR3 amino acids: CASSSRGTDTQYF. As DNA, the CDR3 is TGCGCCAGTAGTTCCAGGGGCACAGATACGCAGTATTTT.

The chain carries TRBV5-1 and TRBJ1-1; perhaps TRBD1 as D (5 bases). The CDR3 is made up of 14 amino acids. Germline assignment: CDR1 SGHRS and CDR2 YFSETQ. V was clipped by 2 bases and J by 5 bases, with 13 bases between them. CDR3 region: CASSFAGKRTEAFF. CDR3 bases: TGCGCCAGCAGCTTTGCAGGGAAGAGAACTGAAGCTTTCTTT.

This chain joins TRBV30 and TRBJ2-5, with 10 bases fitting TRBD2. J was trimmed by 4 bases and V by 0 bases; bases with no gene match: 8. The CDR3 is 16 amino acids. CDR1 is GTSNPN and CDR2 is SVGIG in the germline V gene (reference sequence). The CDR3: CAWSVRLAGVGETQYF. CDR3 nucleotides: TGTGCCTGGAGTGTTAGGCTAGCGGGAGTGGGAGAGACCCAGTACTTC.

The V and J genes are TRBV2 and TRBJ2-3; weak D call: TRBD2 (6 bases). This CDR3 contains 18 residues. The V and J ends lost 0 bases and 2 bases respectively, with 18 bases between them. In germline, CDR1 is SNHLY, CDR2 FYNNEI. CDR3 DNA: TGTGCCAGCAGTGAAGCGCGTCGGGCTAGCGCATACACAGATACGCAGTATTTT. Amino acid sequence: CASSEARRASAYTDTQYF.

The V and J genes are TRBV9 and TRBJ1-2; D remains unclear. CDR1 SGDLS and CDR2 YYNGEE come from the germline V gene. Deletions cut 0 bases from V and 2 bases from J, with 11 bases between. The CDR3 is 15 residues long. The CDR3 DNA follows: TGTGCCAGCAGCGTAGATCCGGGTTCAAACTATGGCTACACCTTC. Translated, it gives CASSVDPGSNYGYTF.